Below are 32 T cell receptor beta chains sequenced from a single sample in a study of T cells in Graves' hyperthyroidism and ophthalmopathy. The CDR3 regions of TCR beta were amplified from RNA transcripts. Researchers ran a first-round RT-PCR on the TCR CDR3 using the HTBI primer set. TCRdb re-called the multiplex PCR reads through MiXCR, storing one row per CDR3 protein. The data contain 300,000 to 350,000 distinct CDR3 sequences, roughly 21% of them singletons. What was sequenced was blood. The receptor source for this set is a woman between 50 and 59 years old with Graves' hyperthyroidism.

The sample holds many counts of this clonotype. The chain couples TRBV2 to TRBJ2-1; D may be TRBD2 (6 bases). Trimming pared 6 bases from V and 6 bases from J, leaving 15 bases between. In germline, CDR1 is SNHLY, CDR2 FYNNEI. The CDR3 spans 14 residues. DNA for the CDR3: TGTGCCAGCAGCCGGGACTCCCAACGCAATGAGCAGTTCTTC. Its protein is CASSRDSQRNEQFF.

This clonotype came up many times. The chain carries TRBV2 and TRBJ1-2, with 12 bases fitting TRBD1. V lost 6 bases to trimming and J lost 7 bases; unmatched junction nucleotides: 6. This CDR3 contains 14 residues. Germline V gene sequence: CDR1 SNHLY, CDR2 FYNNEI. The CDR3 sequence is CASRGTGGGGGYTF. The CDR3 region has the DNA TGTGCCAGCAGAGGGACAGGGGGCGGAGGTGGCTACACCTTC.

This clonotype has a handful of counts. This sequence joins TRBV7-9 and TRBJ2-1; D gene uncertain. Germline V CDR1 and CDR2: SEHNR, FQNEAQ (reference sequence). This CDR3 region has 14 residues. Trimming shortened V by 2 bases and J by 3 bases, and 8 bases separated the two germline ends. The chain's CDR3 is CASSLSSFYNEQFF. CDR3 bases: TGTGCCAGCAGCTTAAGTTCTTTCTACAATGAGCAGTTCTTC.

This clonotype was counted ten times or more. The rearrangement uses TRBV3-1 and TRBJ2-7; TRBD2 aligns across 10 bases. CDR1 and CDR2 (germline): LGHDT, YNNKEL (reference sequence). The V gene end was trimmed by 8 bases and the J gene end by 2 bases; junction bases not matched to a gene: 6. The CDR3 contains 14 residues. CDR3 in DNA: TGTGCCAGCCGGACTAGCGGCAACCCCTACGAGCAGTACTTC. This translates into CASRTSGNPYEQYF.

The chain has TRBV15 and TRBJ1-5; no clear D. V gave up 6 bases and J gave up 1 base, with 4 bases separating them. From germline, CDR1 is LNHNV and CDR2 YYDKDF (reference sequence). CDR3 length equals 12 residues. CDR3 amino acids: CATRMSNQPQHF. The CDR3 bases are TGTGCCACCAGAATGAGCAATCAGCCCCAGCATTTT.

The gene calls are TRBV28 and TRBJ2-7; D gene uncertain. Trimming cost V 3 bases and J 5 bases, with 11 bases left between them. This CDR3 comprises 13 residues. The V gene's germline CDR1 is MDHEN and CDR2 SYDVKM. CDR3 sequence (DNA): TGTGCCAGCAGTTTGTCTCACAGTGACGAGCAGTACTTC. It codes for CASSLSHSDEQYF.

The chain links TRBV5-5 to TRBJ2-7, with a weak D call TRBD1 (5 bases). Trimming cost V 2 bases and J 7 bases, with 13 bases left between them. The CDR3 extends over 13 amino acids. Germline values: CDR1 SGHKS, CDR2 YYEKEE (reference sequence). Here the CDR3 DNA reads TGTGCCAGCAGCTTTTCAGGGTCTGGGGAGCAGTACTTC. It codes for CASSFSGSGEQYF.

This clonotype was counted many times. This sequence joins TRBV11-2 and TRBJ2-3, with 10 bases identical to TRBD2. Germline CDR1 reads SGHAT; CDR2 reads FQNNGV. The CDR3 has 15 amino acids. The V segment lost 6 bases and the J segment 0 bases; nucleotides outside the gene matches: 3. This CDR3 is CASSGAGGSTDTQYF. DNA of the CDR3: TGTGCCAGCAGTGGAGCGGGAGGGAGCACAGATACGCAGTATTTT.

In its sample, this clonotype was seen a few times. The chain is built from TRBV7-8 and TRBJ1-5; 7 bases match TRBD1. V lost 5 bases and J lost 5; bases outside the gene matches: 6. Germline CDR1 is SGHVS and CDR2 is FQNEAQ. This CDR3 has 14 amino acids. The CDR3 DNA reads as TGTGCCAGCAGCCGACAGGGTATGCATCAGCCCCAGCATTTT. Its translation: CASSRQGMHQPQHF.

This clonotype showed up many times. The chain recombines TRBV6-1 with TRBJ1-2, with D maybe TRBD1 (5 bases). CDR1 is MNHNS, CDR2 SASEGT, per germline. V lost 6 bases to trimming and J lost 1 base, with 9 bases between them. The CDR3 runs to 13 residues. The CDR3 DNA follows: TGTGCCAGCAGGCCGGGACTTAACTATGGCTACACCTTC. The encoded protein is CASRPGLNYGYTF.

This rearrangement joins TRBV7-2 to TRBJ2-2; D is perhaps TRBD2 (5 bases). The germline gives CDR1 SGHTA, CDR2 FQGNSA. This CDR3 has 15 residues. The germline V and J ends were trimmed by 1 base and 3 bases, with 9 bases remaining between them. For the CDR3, the DNA is TGTGCCAGCAGCTTAGACCCGAGGGACACCGGGGAGCTGTTTTTT. This encodes CASSLDPRDTGELFF.

The sample holds a few counts of this clonotype. The rearrangement joins TRBV6-1 to TRBJ2-5, with D possibly TRBD2 on 5 matching bases. Per germline, CDR1 MNHNS and CDR2 SASEGT. The CDR3 contains 14 residues. V lost 5 bases, J lost 1 base, and 11 bases lay in between. The CDR3 protein is CASSFGLLQETQYF. The CDR3 DNA reads as TGTGCCAGCAGTTTCGGACTCCTCCAAGAGACCCAGTACTTC.

This clonotype was seen at least ten times. This chain uses TRBV28 with TRBJ2-2; D gene ambiguous. V was cut by 3 bases and J by 1 base, with 9 bases left in between. The CDR3 sequence is 15 residues long. Per germline, CDR1 MDHEN and CDR2 SYDVKM. The CDR3 sequence is CASSFALLNTGELFF. CDR3 in DNA: TGTGCCAGCAGTTTTGCACTATTGAACACCGGGGAGCTGTTTTTT.

This clonotype was recorded many times. The rearrangement links TRBV7-2 to TRBJ1-1; weak D call: TRBD1 (6 bases). Per germline, CDR1 SGHTA and CDR2 FQGNSA. CDR3 length equals 13 residues. V lost 1 base, J lost 4 bases, and 7 bases lay in between. This CDR3 reads CASSLDRATEAFF. DNA for the CDR3: TGTGCCAGCAGCTTAGACAGGGCCACTGAAGCTTTCTTT.

This clonotype was seen at least ten times. The gene calls are TRBV5-1 and TRBJ1-2, with a weak D call TRBD1 (6 bases). CDR1 is SGHRS and CDR2 is YFSETQ in the germline V gene. The CDR3 has 14 amino acids. The V end was cut by 4 bases, the J end by 3 bases, with 13 bases between. The CDR3 region has the DNA TGCGCCAGCAGCCCTTTGGAGGGGGACTATGGCTACACCTTC. Its translation: CASSPLEGDYGYTF.

As for this clonotype: At one end the junction does not follow the germline gene, possibly because of a read error. V usage is TRBV28 and J usage is TRBJ2-1; the D gene could be TRBD1 or TRBD2 (6 bases each). Looked up from germline, CDR1 is MDHEN and CDR2 is SYDVKM. The CDR3 contains 14 residues. DNA for the CDR3: TGTGCCAGCAGTTTCGGGGGCTCCTACAAGGAGCAGTTCTTC. Translation: CASSFGGSYKEQFF. Based on the CDR3 plus reference TRBV28 and TRBJ2-1, the full variable domain is DVKVTQSSRYLVKRTGEKVFLECVQDMDHENMFWYRQDPGLGLRLIYFSYDVKMKEKGDIPEGYSVSREKKERFSLILESASTNQTSMYLCASSFGGSYKEQFFGPGTRLTVL.

J is TRBJ2-1 and V is TRBV7-3, with 7 positions matching TRBD1. CDR3 length: 16 amino acids. From germline, CDR1 is SGHTA and CDR2 FQGTGA. Trimming removed 1 base from V and 4 bases from J; junction bases left unmatched: 7. The CDR3 DNA follows: TGTGCCAGCAGCTTAAGACAGGGTGTTGCTTACAATGAGCAGTTCTTC. Protein sequence: CASSLRQGVAYNEQFF.

This clonotype has only a few counts. The genes are TRBV28 and TRBJ1-4; 8 nucleotides align to TRBD1. The CDR3 sequence is 15 residues long. CDR1 is MDHEN, CDR2 SYDVKM, per germline. Germline trimming cut 9 bases from V and 6 bases from J; bases unmatched to any gene: 12. CDR3 in amino acids: CASLRGRGQDEKLFF. CDR3 DNA: TGTGCCAGTCTACGGGGCAGGGGGCAGGATGAAAAACTGTTTTTT.

This clonotype showed up just once. The CDR3 sequence: CASSQDLPGTRNSPLHF. Here the CDR3 DNA reads TGTGCCAGCAGCCAAGACCTACCCGGGACAAGGAATTCACCCCTCCACTTT. This rearrangement joins TRBV3-1 to TRBJ1-6; TRBD1 is a possible D gene (6 bases). Germline CDR1 LGHDT, CDR2 YNNKEL (reference sequence). The CDR3 is made up of 17 amino acids. Deletions cut 0 bases from V and 7 bases from J, with 16 bases between.

There are many counts of this clonotype. The chain employs TRBV7-3 and TRBJ1-6; maybe TRBD1 (5 bases). CDR3 length: 15 residues. Germline CDR1 and CDR2: SGHTA and FQGTGA. V lost 5 bases and J 5 bases, leaving 13 bases between the germline ends. For the CDR3, the DNA is TGTGCCAGCAGCCCCAGTGGGGGTAATAATTCACCCCTCCACTTT. Translated: CASSPSGGNNSPLHF. Together with reference TRBV7-3 and TRBJ1-6, the CDR3 gives the full variable domain: GAGVSQTPSNKVTEKGKYVELRCDPISGHTALYWYRQSLGQGPEFLIYFQGTGAADDSGLPNDRFFAVRPEGSVSTLKIQRTERGDSAVYLCASSPSGGNNSPLHFGNGTRLTVT.

This clonotype was found many times. This chain uses TRBV6-2 or TRBV6-3 with TRBJ2-5; D is possibly TRBD2 (5 bases). Germline CDR1 reads MNHEY; CDR2 reads SVGEGT. This CDR3 comprises 13 residues. V gave up 7 bases and J gave up 4 bases, with 13 bases separating them. The CDR3 loop reads CASKRENRETQYF. CDR3 bases: TGTGCCAGCAAAAGGGAGAATAGAGAGACCCAGTACTTC.

The chain combines TRBV18 with TRBJ2-4; D remains ambiguous. Germline values: CDR1 KGHSH, CDR2 LQKENI. Trimming left V 6 bases short and J 3 bases short, with 12 bases between. This CDR3 spans 14 amino acids. In nucleotides, the CDR3 is TGTGCCAGCTCCCCCCCAATGGGCAAAAACATTCAGTACTTC. Encoded protein: CASSPPMGKNIQYF.

This clonotype has at least ten counts. The chain employs TRBV12-3 or TRBV12-4 and TRBJ1-1; D call uncertain. V lost 7 bases and J 1 base, leaving 10 bases between the germline ends. This CDR3 is 13 amino acids long. As DNA, the CDR3 is TGTGCCAGCACCCTAACAGCGAACACTGAAGCTTTCTTT. Amino acids: CASTLTANTEAFF.

The J gene is TRBJ2-5, the V gene TRBV5-6; D perhaps matches TRBD1 (5 bases). The V and J ends lost 5 bases and 5 bases respectively, with 13 bases between them. This CDR3 comprises 13 residues. Germline lookup yields CDR1 SGHDT and CDR2 YYEEEE. In nucleotides, the CDR3 is TGTGCCAGCAGTAGATCCCCAGGGGAGACCCAGTACTTC. Protein: CASSRSPGETQYF.

This clonotype showed up many times. The rearrangement uses TRBV30 and TRBJ2-7; the D gene is possibly TRBD1 (5 bases). CDR3 length: 13 amino acids. The V gene's germline CDR1 is GTSNPN and CDR2 SVGIG (reference sequence). The V end lost 0 bases, the J end lost 8 bases, and 14 bases lay between the germline ends. CDR3 region: CAWSVGATGKQYF. CDR3 coding DNA: TGTGCCTGGAGTGTAGGGGCAACTGGTAAGCAGTACTTC. Variable domain in full (rest from reference TRBV30 and TRBJ2-7): SQTIHQWPATLVQPVGSPLSLECTVEGTSNPNLYWYRQAAGRGLQLLFYSVGIGQISSEVPQNLSASRPQDRQFILSSKKLLLSDSGFYLCAWSVGATGKQYFGPGTRLTVT.

Many counts were recorded for this clonotype. The J gene is TRBJ2-2, the V gene TRBV7-9; D may be TRBD1 or TRBD2 (8 bases each). Germline V CDR1 and CDR2: SEHNR, FQNEAQ (reference sequence). The ends were cut back, 5 bases at V and 1 base at J, with 20 bases in the middle. The CDR3 loop spans 18 amino acids. The CDR3 region is CASSPQGALAGNTGELFF. CDR3 sequence (DNA): TGTGCCAGCAGCCCGCAGGGGGCTCTAGCGGGGAACACCGGGGAGCTGTTTTTT.

The chain links TRBV30 to TRBJ1-6; TRBD1 matches at 7 bases. This CDR3 has 14 amino acids. The V gene's germline CDR1 is GTSNPN and CDR2 SVGIG (reference sequence). V lost 1 base, J lost 8 bases, and 5 bases stayed unmatched. The CDR3 loop reads CAWSGRTGYSPLHF. The CDR3 DNA reads TGTGCCTGGAGTGGGAGGACAGGATATTCACCCCTCCACTTT.

Many counts were recorded for this clonotype. The V gene is TRBV3-1, the J gene TRBJ2-1, with 11 bases aligning to TRBD2. Germline CDR1 LGHDT, CDR2 YNNKEL (reference sequence). This CDR3 region has 15 residues. J lost 6 bases, V lost 5 bases, and 6 bases had no gene match. The CDR3 reads CASSSTSGRGNEQFF. The DNA of the CDR3 is TGTGCCAGCAGCTCTACTAGCGGGAGAGGCAATGAGCAGTTCTTC.

This clonotype was counted many times. The chain has TRBV7-9 and TRBJ2-5, with 8 bases lining up with TRBD2. V was clipped by 2 bases and J by 2 bases; unmatched bases: 4. The CDR3 covers 15 residues. Germline CDR1 is SEHNR and CDR2 is FQNEAQ (reference sequence). CDR3 protein: CASSLREGQQETQYF. CDR3 in DNA: TGTGCCAGCAGCTTACGGGAGGGACAACAAGAGACCCAGTACTTC.

This clonotype occurred a few times. The V and J genes are TRBV27 and TRBJ1-1; 7 nucleotides align to TRBD1. There are 16 residues in the CDR3. V trimming: 5 bases; J trimming: 0 bases; junction bases outside the gene matches: 9. The germline CDR1 and CDR2 sequences are MNHEY and SMNVEV (reference sequence). The CDR3 loop is CASSTRRGQMNTEAFF. CDR3 bases: TGTGCCAGCAGTACCCGTAGGGGACAGATGAACACTGAAGCTTTCTTT.

This clonotype showed up many times. The V call is TRBV12-3 or TRBV12-4, the J call TRBJ1-4, with TRBD1 as a possible D gene (6 bases). Trimming removed 5 bases from V and 10 bases from J, with 17 bases in between. The CDR3 runs 14 residues. CDR3 coding DNA: TGTGCCAGCAGTACCCAAAGGTCGGGGGCAAAACTGTTTTTT. It encodes CASSTQRSGAKLFF.

This chain links TRBV28 with TRBJ2-2, with 7 nucleotides matching TRBD2. The CDR3 runs 14 residues. Trimming at V came to 11 bases and at J to 0 bases, leaving 6 bases not matched to a gene. Germline V gene sequence: CDR1 MDHEN, CDR2 SYDVKM. In DNA, the CDR3 is TGTGCCGGATCACTAGCGACGAACACCGGGGAGCTGTTTTTT. Protein sequence: CAGSLATNTGELFF. Supplemented by reference TRBV28 and TRBJ2-2, the full variable domain reads DVKVTQSSRYLVKRTGEKVFLECVQDMDHENMFWYRQDPGLGLRLIYFSYDVKMKEKGDIPEGYSVSREKKERFSLILESASTNQTSMYLCAGSLATNTGELFFGEGSRLTVL.